This T cell receptor beta chain is drawn from a study of blood T cell repertoires in COVID-19. Whole-study context: Both acute and convalescent COVID-19 samples were obtained from the United States, Italy and Spain. T cells, B-cell-depleted T cells, or PBMCs supplied cDNA or gDNA.

The CDR3 runs 13 residues. Germline V CDR1 and CDR2: LNHDA, SQIVND (reference sequence). Trimming shortened V by 10 bases and J by 1 base, and 13 bases separated the two germline ends. Authors' analysis steps: Scientists estimated how many nucleated cells there were by amplifying reference gene primers. TCRdb keeps only in-frame clones here, not all; method: immunoSEQ multiplex PCR. V and J calls and clone size come straight from that table; D and trimming were deduced from the DNA. The sample includes about 300,000 clones, about 89% of them seen just once. The V gene is TRBV19, the J gene TRBJ1-1, with D possibly matching TRBD1 (5 bases). The clonotype was recovered from a young man who had recovered from COVID-19. The specimen sequenced was peripheral blood. The CDR3 coding sequence is TGTGCCACCATAGGGGTCGAGAACACTGAAGCTTTCTTT. Amino acids: CATIGVENTEAFF.